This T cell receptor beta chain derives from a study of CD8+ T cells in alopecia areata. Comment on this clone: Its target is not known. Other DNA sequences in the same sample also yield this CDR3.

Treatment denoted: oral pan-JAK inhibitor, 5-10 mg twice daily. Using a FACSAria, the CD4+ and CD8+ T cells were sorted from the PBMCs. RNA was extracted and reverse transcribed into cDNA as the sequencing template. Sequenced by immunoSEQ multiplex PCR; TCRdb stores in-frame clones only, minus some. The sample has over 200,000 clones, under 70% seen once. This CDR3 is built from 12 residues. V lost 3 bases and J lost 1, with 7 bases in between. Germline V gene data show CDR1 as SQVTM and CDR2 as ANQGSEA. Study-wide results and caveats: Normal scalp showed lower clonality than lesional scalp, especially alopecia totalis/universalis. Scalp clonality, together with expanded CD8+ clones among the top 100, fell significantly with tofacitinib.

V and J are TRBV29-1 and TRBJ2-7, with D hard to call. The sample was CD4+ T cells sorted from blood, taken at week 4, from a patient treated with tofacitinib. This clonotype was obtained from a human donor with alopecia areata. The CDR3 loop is CSVEFGSYEQYF. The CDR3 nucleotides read TGCAGCGTTGAGTTTGGATCCTACGAGCAGTACTTC.